This T cell receptor beta chain was retrieved from a study of T cells after yellow fever vaccination. Each CDR3 protein gets one entry after TCRdb re-called the 5' RACE reads with MiXCR. This sample has a few hundred thousand distinct CDR3 sequences, with 13% found just once. The V gene lost 3 bases and the J gene lost 2 bases, with 14 bases spanning the gap. In germline, CDR1 is LNHNV, CDR2 YYDKDF (reference sequence). This CDR3 is 16 amino acids long. This rearrangement joins TRBV15 to TRBJ2-1, with D uncertain. The TCR originated in a man aged 30 to 39 who received the YFV17D yellow fever vaccine. This material consisted of CD4+ T cells sorted from PBMCs, taken 45 days after the yellow fever booster vaccination. Here the CDR3 reads CATSSSLYPTYNEQFF. The CDR3 nucleotides read TGTGCCACCAGCAGTTCCCTTTACCCTACCTACAATGAGCAGTTCTTC. Based on the CDR3 plus reference TRBV15 and TRBJ2-1, the full variable domain is DAMVIQNPRYQVTQFGKPVTLSCSQTLNHNVMYWYQQKSSQAPKLLFHYYDKDFNNEADTPDNFQSRRPNTSFCFLDIRSPGLGDTAMYLCATSSSLYPTYNEQFFGPGTRLTVL.